The following is a T cell receptor beta chain sequence with its context. Antigen: not known. It was by 5'RACE template switching with UMIs that TCR beta cDNA was made. No DNA is given; TCRdb re-called the 5' RACE reads and lists each CDR3 protein once. The sample has roughly 160,000 distinct CDR3 sequences. This record comes from a study of T cells expressing NK-cell markers. CDR1 is PRHDT and CDR2 is FYEKMQ in the germline V gene (reference sequence). This CDR3 comprises 14 residues. Broader study findings: As a fraction of CD8+ T cells, dominant NKG2C+ clonotypes reached about 1.0-7.5% in roughly 6 donors.

The receptor was derived from a man aged 18-70 years in good health. The specimen sequenced was blood T cells: a sorted CD56 or NKG2C T cell subset, CD4+ or CD8+ T cells, or bulk PBMC T cells (not recorded which). The chain uses TRBV13 and TRBJ2-5; TCRdb returns TRBD1, unconfirmable since there is no DNA. Here the CDR3 reads CASSTWDNQETQYF.